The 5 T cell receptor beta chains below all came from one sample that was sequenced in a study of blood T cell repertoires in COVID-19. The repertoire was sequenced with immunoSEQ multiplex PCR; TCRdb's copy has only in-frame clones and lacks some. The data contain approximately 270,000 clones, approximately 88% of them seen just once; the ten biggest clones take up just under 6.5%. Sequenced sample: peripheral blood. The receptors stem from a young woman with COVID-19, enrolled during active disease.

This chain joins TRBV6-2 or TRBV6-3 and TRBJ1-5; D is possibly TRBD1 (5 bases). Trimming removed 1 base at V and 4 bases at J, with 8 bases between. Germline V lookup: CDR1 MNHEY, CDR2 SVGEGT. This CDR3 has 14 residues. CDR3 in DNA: TGTGCCAGCAGTTACTGGGCAGGGAATCAGCCCCAGCATTTT. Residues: CASSYWAGNQPQHF.

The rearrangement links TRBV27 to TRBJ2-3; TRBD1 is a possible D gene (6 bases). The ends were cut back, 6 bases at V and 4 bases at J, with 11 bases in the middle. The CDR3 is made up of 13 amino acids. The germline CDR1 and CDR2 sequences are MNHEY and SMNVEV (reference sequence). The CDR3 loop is CASRLTGPDTQYF. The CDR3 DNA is TGTGCCAGCAGACTTACAGGGCCAGATACGCAGTATTTT.

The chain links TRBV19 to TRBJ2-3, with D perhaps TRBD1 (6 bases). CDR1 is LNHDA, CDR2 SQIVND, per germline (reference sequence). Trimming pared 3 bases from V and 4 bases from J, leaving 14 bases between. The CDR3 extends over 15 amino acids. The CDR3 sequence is CASSMGTPPPDTQYF. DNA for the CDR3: TGTGCCAGTAGTATGGGGACACCTCCCCCAGATACGCAGTATTTT.

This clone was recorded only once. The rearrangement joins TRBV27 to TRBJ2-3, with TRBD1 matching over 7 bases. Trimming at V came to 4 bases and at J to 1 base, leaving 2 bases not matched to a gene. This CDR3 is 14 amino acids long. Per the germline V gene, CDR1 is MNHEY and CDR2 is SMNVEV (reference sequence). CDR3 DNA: TGTGCCAGCAGTTCAACAGGGGGCACAGATACGCAGTATTTT. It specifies CASSSTGGTDTQYF.

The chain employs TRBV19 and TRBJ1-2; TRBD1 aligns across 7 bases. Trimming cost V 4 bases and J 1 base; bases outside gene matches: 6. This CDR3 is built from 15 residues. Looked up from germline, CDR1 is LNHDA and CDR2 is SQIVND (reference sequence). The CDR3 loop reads CASSNQGDSNYGYTF. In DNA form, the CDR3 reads TGTGCCAGTAGTAACCAGGGGGACAGTAACTATGGCTACACCTTC.